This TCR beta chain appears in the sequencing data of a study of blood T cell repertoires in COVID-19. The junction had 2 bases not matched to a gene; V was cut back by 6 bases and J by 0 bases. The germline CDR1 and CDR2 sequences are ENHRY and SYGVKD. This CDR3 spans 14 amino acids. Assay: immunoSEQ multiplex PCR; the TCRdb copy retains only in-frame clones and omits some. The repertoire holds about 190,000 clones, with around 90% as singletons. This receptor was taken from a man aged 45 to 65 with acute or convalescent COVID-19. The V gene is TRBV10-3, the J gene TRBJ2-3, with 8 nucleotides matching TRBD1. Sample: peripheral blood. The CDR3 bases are TGTGCCATCAGGGGGACAGGAAGCACAGATACGCAGTATTTT. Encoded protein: CAIRGTGSTDTQYF.